A single sample is the source of the 22 T cell receptor beta chains below, sequenced in a study of blood T cell repertoires in COVID-19. The assay was immunoSEQ multiplex PCR, and TCRdb's table has in-frame clones only and misses some. This sample has 25,000 to 35,000 clones, with about 78% found just once. The sequenced sample consisted of peripheral blood. The receptor source for this set is a boy between 2 and 15 years old with active or convalescent COVID-19.

The chain has TRBV7-2 and TRBJ2-7; 8 nucleotides match TRBD2. CDR1 is SGHTA, CDR2 FQGNSA, per germline. With V trimmed by 1 base and J by 1 base, 3 bases remained unmatched. CDR3 length: 15 residues. This CDR3 reads CASSLGAGGSYEQYF. The CDR3, as DNA: TGTGCCAGCAGCTTAGGGGCGGGGGGTTCCTACGAGCAGTACTTC.

This chain joins TRBV13 and TRBJ1-2; D might be TRBD1 (5 bases). The CDR3 is made up of 13 amino acids. Germline-derived CDR1 and CDR2 are PRHDT and FYEKMQ (reference sequence). V was shortened by 5 bases and J by 4 bases, with 11 bases between the two germline ends. DNA of the CDR3: TGTGCCAGCAGCCCCCGGGGGAGCTATGGCTACACCTTC. Amino acids: CASSPRGSYGYTF.

As regards this clone: Different DNA sequences within this sample yield the same CDR3. J is TRBJ2-7 and V is TRBV3-1 (or the pseudogene TRBV3-2); possible D gene TRBD2, 6 bases. CDR1 LGHDT and CDR2 YNNKEL come from the germline V gene (reference sequence). The V end was cut by 4 bases, the J end by 0 bases, with 19 bases between. The CDR3 is 17 amino acids. The CDR3 reads CASSRRGGIDSSYEQYF. The DNA of the CDR3 is TGTGCCAGCAGCCGCCGAGGCGGGATTGATAGCTCCTACGAGCAGTACTTC.

The chain is built from TRBV4-3 and TRBJ2-7, with TRBD2 matching over 8 bases. Germline lookup yields CDR1 LGHNA and CDR2 YSLEER. J lost 7 bases, V lost 0 bases, and 11 bases had no gene match. This CDR3 comprises 16 residues. The CDR3 sequence is CASSQEPQAGAREQYF. DNA of the CDR3: TGCGCCAGCAGCCAAGAACCCCAAGCGGGAGCTAGGGAGCAGTACTTC.

The chain uses TRBV6-6 and TRBJ1-2; D possibly corresponds to TRBD1 (5 bases). The CDR3 totals 13 residues. Trimming left V 6 bases short and J 6 bases short, with 14 bases between. The germline CDR1 and CDR2 sequences are MNHNY and SVGAGI (reference sequence). CDR3 sequence (DNA): TGTGCCAGCAGGTGGGGCAGGGCCAATGGCTACACCTTC. Protein product: CASRWGRANGYTF.

In its sample, this clone is medium-sized (0.01 to 0.1%). V is TRBV5-4 and J is TRBJ2-1; 14 bases are a match to TRBD2. Germline loops: CDR1 SGHNT, CDR2 YYREEE (reference sequence). The CDR3 is 18 amino acids. Losses at the gene ends were 4 bases for V and 0 bases for J; bases not matched to a gene: 6. CDR3 sequence: CASSPGTSGSTSYNEQFF. The DNA of the CDR3 is TGTGCCAGCAGCCCCGGGACTAGCGGGAGTACCTCCTACAATGAGCAGTTCTTC.

This clone was counted once. The chain links TRBV16 to TRBJ1-1; no clear D gene. CDR3 length equals 14 residues. With 3 bases removed from V and 2 bases from J, the gap between germline ends came to 10 bases. From germline, CDR1 is KGHSY and CDR2 FQNENV. Here the CDR3 reads CASSQRAGNTEAFF. CDR3 DNA sequence: TGTGCCAGCAGCCAGCGGGCCGGAAACACTGAAGCTTTCTTT.

The V gene is TRBV6-1, the J gene TRBJ2-5; 10 bases are a match to TRBD2. Germline CDR1 and CDR2: MNHNS and SASEGT. The V and J ends lost 4 bases and 2 bases, in that order; junction bases with no gene match: 13. This CDR3 comprises 18 residues. The CDR3 spells CASSVNLSGRDSQETQYF. The CDR3 DNA reads as TGTGCCAGCAGTGTAAACCTAAGCGGGAGGGACTCACAAGAGACCCAGTACTTC.

This clone was seen a single time. CDR3 region: CASSRSLNNSPLHF. The CDR3 nucleotides are TGTGCCAGCAGCCGGTCCCTAAATAATTCACCCCTCCACTTT. The genes are TRBV7-6 and TRBJ1-6; no firm D call. V lost 5 bases and J lost 5, with 10 bases in between. The CDR3 runs to 14 residues. CDR1 and CDR2 from the germline V gene are SGHVS and FNYEAQ.

The rearrangement joins TRBV2 to TRBJ2-3; 8 nucleotides agree with TRBD2. V was clipped by 3 bases and J by 9 bases; unmatched bases: 5. The V gene's germline CDR1 is SNHLY and CDR2 FYNNEI. The CDR3 has 13 amino acids. The DNA for the CDR3 is TGTGCCAGCAGTGATCAGGGACTAGGGACGCAGTATTTT. Its translation is CASSDQGLGTQYF.

This clone came up a few times. This chain joins TRBV28 and TRBJ1-2; D is unresolved. Germline assignment: CDR1 MDHEN and CDR2 SYDVKM. CDR3 length: 12 residues. V was cut by 10 bases and J by 7 bases, with 16 bases left in between. DNA of the CDR3: TGTGCCATCGGAAACACCCGCGGTGGCTACACCTTC. It encodes CAIGNTRGGYTF.

The chain recombines TRBV4-1 with TRBJ1-2; no clear D. V was trimmed by 1 base and J by 4 bases, leaving 13 bases between them. The CDR3 has 15 amino acids. The germline gives CDR1 MGHRA, CDR2 YSYEKL. CDR3 nucleotide sequence: TGCGCCAGCAGCCAAGGGTCGCGGGATTTCTATGGCTACACCTTC. Its translation is CASSQGSRDFYGYTF.

This clone appeared a few times. The rearrangement links TRBV12-3 or TRBV12-4 to TRBJ1-4; D is unclear. The CDR3 loop spans 11 amino acids. The ends were cut back, 7 bases at V and 3 bases at J, with 3 bases in the middle. For the CDR3, the DNA is TGTGCCAGCACCTCTAATGAAAAACTGTTTTTT. Amino acids: CASTSNEKLFF.

The gene calls are TRBV7-9 and TRBJ1-2, with a weak D call TRBD1 (6 bases). V lost 1 base and J 4 bases, leaving 10 bases between the germline ends. The germline V gene encodes CDR1 SEHNR and CDR2 FQNEAQ (reference sequence). The CDR3 spans 14 residues. This CDR3 reads CASSLGGQSYGYTF. The CDR3 DNA is TGTGCCAGCAGCTTAGGGGGACAAAGCTATGGCTACACCTTC.

The chain recombines TRBV4-2 with TRBJ2-3; TRBD2 agrees at 11 bases. Germline loops: CDR1 LGHNA, CDR2 YNFKEQ. J was trimmed by 2 bases and V by 0 bases; bases with no gene match: 10. The CDR3 runs 19 residues. The CDR3 nucleotides read TGTGCCAGCAGCCAAGAGGGGGTCACTAGCGGGGGAACCACAGATACGCAGTATTTT. Translation gives CASSQEGVTSGGTTDTQYF.

This sequence joins TRBV6-6 and TRBJ2-6; D call uncertain. The CDR3 sequence is 16 residues long. Germline V lookup: CDR1 MNHNY, CDR2 SVGAGI (reference sequence). Trimming removed 5 bases from V and 2 bases from J, with 13 bases in between. Here the CDR3 DNA reads TGTGCCAGCAGTCCTACCCCAGGAACTGGGGCCAACGTCCTGACTTTC. Translated, it gives CASSPTPGTGANVLTF.

The gene calls are TRBV28 and TRBJ2-3; 10 bases map to TRBD2. Germline CDR1 and CDR2: MDHEN and SYDVKM. There are 17 residues in the CDR3. The J segment lost 4 bases and the V segment lost 2 bases, leaving 9 bases of the junction unmatched. CDR3 sequence: CASSLAMKREGPDTQYF. The CDR3 DNA reads as TGTGCCAGCAGTTTAGCAATGAAGCGGGAGGGGCCAGATACGCAGTATTTT.

The J gene is TRBJ1-4, the V gene TRBV5-5; a possible D gene is TRBD1 (6 bases). The V end lost 4 bases, the J end lost 7 bases, and 8 bases lay between the germline ends. Germline-derived CDR1 and CDR2 are SGHKS and YYEKEE (reference sequence). The CDR3 runs to 12 residues. The CDR3 protein is CASSQDSEKLFF. CDR3 nucleotide sequence: TGTGCCAGCAGCCAGGACAGTGAAAAACTGTTTTTT.

This sequence joins TRBV30 and TRBJ1-6; a weak D match, TRBD1 (5 bases). V was trimmed by 1 base and J by 0 bases, leaving 16 bases between them. In germline, CDR1 is GTSNPN, CDR2 SVGIG (reference sequence). CDR3 length: 18 residues. CDR3 region: CAWSGLVVTGSYNSPLHF. Written as DNA, the CDR3 is TGTGCCTGGAGTGGATTAGTAGTAACAGGCTCCTATAATTCACCCCTCCACTTT. The full variable domain, completed using reference TRBV30 and TRBJ1-6, is SQTIHQWPATLVQPVGSPLSLECTVEGTSNPNLYWYRQAAGRGLQLLFYSVGIGQISSEVPQNLSASRPQDRQFILSSKKLLLSDSGFYLCAWSGLVVTGSYNSPLHFGNGTRLTVT.

There are a few counts of this clone. The chain uses TRBV15 and TRBJ1-1; 7 nucleotides match TRBD1. The germline gives CDR1 LNHNV, CDR2 YYDKDF (reference sequence). The length of the CDR3 is 15 residues. Trimming removed 8 bases from V and 0 bases from J; junction bases left unmatched: 9. Here the CDR3 reads CATRPGQLMNTEAFF. The CDR3 DNA reads TGTGCCACCCGTCCGGGACAGCTGATGAACACTGAAGCTTTCTTT. The full variable domain, its missing parts supplied by reference TRBV15 and TRBJ1-1, is DAMVIQNPRYQVTQFGKPVTLSCSQTLNHNVMYWYQQKSSQAPKLLFHYYDKDFNNEADTPDNFQSRRPNTSFCFLDIRSPGLGDTAMYLCATRPGQLMNTEAFFGQGTRLTVV.

V usage is TRBV2 and J usage is TRBJ2-1, with TRBD2 matching 10 bases. Germline values: CDR1 SNHLY, CDR2 FYNNEI. J lost 0 bases, V lost 6 bases, and 2 bases had no gene match. The CDR3 spans 15 residues. CDR3 in amino acids: CASRASGSSYNEQFF. CDR3 in DNA: TGTGCCAGCAGGGCTAGCGGGAGCTCCTACAATGAGCAGTTCTTC.

The CDR3 spells CATSRGPPGQMVYEQYF. The CDR3 region has the DNA TGTGCCACCAGCAGGGGTCCTCCGGGACAGATGGTTTACGAGCAGTACTTC. The chain employs TRBV15 and TRBJ2-7; 7 nucleotides match TRBD1. CDR3 size: 17 residues. CDR1 and CDR2 (germline): LNHNV, YYDKDF (reference sequence). The junction had 15 bases not matched to a gene; V was cut back by 3 bases and J by 4 bases. Looking up the rest from reference TRBV15 and TRBJ2-7 gives the full variable domain: DAMVIQNPRYQVTQFGKPVTLSCSQTLNHNVMYWYQQKSSQAPKLLFHYYDKDFNNEADTPDNFQSRRPNTSFCFLDIRSPGLGDTAMYLCATSRGPPGQMVYEQYFGPGTRLTVT.